This is a list of T cell receptor beta chains from one sample in a study of cytomegalovirus exposure and HLA in healthy donors. Produced via immunoSEQ multiplex PCR; TCRdb's table is partial and in-frame only. Of fewer than 200,000 clones listed, 65% to 80% are singletons. Sequencing used PBMCs. The receptors were sampled from a woman aged 50 to 65 in good health and CMV-seropositive. Each CDR3 is given with its conserved first and last residue. The D gene is left open where the match is weak. Not every row has a clone size; where given, it reads once, few, many or a size class.

d_call clone_size j_call v_call cdr3_nt cdr3_aa
TRBD1 few TRBJ1-1 TRBV12-5 TGTGCTAGTGGTTTCGTGGTCCAGACAGGGCGGGGCACTGAAGCTTTCTTT CASGFVVQTGRGTEAFF
NA NA TRBJ1-4 TRBV11-2 TGTGCCAGCAGCCTAGACACAAACAGGATTAATGAAAAACTGTTTTTT CASSLDTNRINEKLFF
NA NA TRBJ2-5 TRBV5-1 TGCGCCAGCAGCTTGGTTGGGAGCGGAGAGACCCAGTACTTC CASSLVGSGETQYF
NA NA TRBJ2-2 TRBV9 TGTGCCAGCAGCACACCGACAGGAGGAGTGGCCGGGGAGCTGTTTTTT CASSTPTGGVAGELFF
NA once TRBJ2-5 TRBV5-1 TGCGCCAGCAGCTGGGGGGACTCGTCAGAGACCCAGTACTTC CASSWGDSSETQYF
TRBD1 NA TRBJ1-2 TRBV6-1 TGTGCCAGCAGTGAACCGACAGGGGGCAACTATGGCTACACCTTC CASSEPTGGNYGYTF
NA NA TRBJ1-1 TRBV11-2 TGTGCCAGCAGCTTACAGGCCGGGAACACTGAAGCTTTCTTT CASSLQAGNTEAFF
TRBD1 NA TRBJ1-1 TRBV5-1 TGCGCCAGCAGCTTGGCCTTATGGGACAGCACTGAAGCTTTCTTT CASSLALWDSTEAFF
NA NA TRBJ1-5 TRBV6-1 TGTGCCAGCAGAGTACACCATAGCAATCAGCCCCAGCATTTT CASRVHHSNQPQHF
TRBD2 NA TRBJ2-5 TRBV27 TGTGCCAGCAGCCCCTGGGGGGGAGGAGAGACCCAGTACTTC CASSPWGGGETQYF
TRBD1 NA TRBJ2-6 TRBV15 TGTGCCACCAGCAAGGGACAGGAGGCCGGGGCCAACGTCCTGACTTTC CATSKGQEAGANVLTF
NA NA TRBJ1-5 TRBV4-2 TGTGCCAGCAGCCAAGATTGGAGGGGAGAGTTGAGGAACGATCAGCCCCAGCATTTT CASSQDWRGELRNDQPQHF
NA NA TRBJ2-5 TRBV4-2 TGTGCCAGCAGCCGACGAAGGGGGGGGGAGACCCAGTACTTC CASSRRRGGETQYF
NA few TRBJ2-3 TRBV14 TGTGCCAGCAGCCTCCGGACTCCCCCAGATACGCAGTATTTT CASSLRTPPDTQYF
NA NA TRBJ2-1 TRBV7-6 TGTGCCAGCAGCTTAACACCCACTGAGCAGTTCTTC CASSLTPTEQFF
TRBD2 few TRBJ2-4 TRBV5-6 TGTGCCAGCAGCTTGGAGAGGAAGCGGGGGGACAAAAACATTCAGTACTTC CASSLERKRGDKNIQYF
NA few TRBJ1-1 TRBV5-6 TGTGCCAGCAGCCCGACGGGGGGCTCTGACACTGAAGCTTTCTTT CASSPTGGSDTEAFF
NA NA TRBJ1-4 TRBV7-9 TGTGCCAGCAGCTCCAGAGAGGCGGGGGAAAAACTGTTTTTT CASSSREAGEKLFF
TRBD2 NA TRBJ2-1 TRBV9 TGTGCCAGCAGCGCGGCTAGCGGGGGGGCCAATGAGCAGTTCTTC CASSAASGGANEQFF
NA NA TRBJ1-4 TRBV7-9 TGTTCCAGCAGCTTAAGATTTCGGTCCTCTAATGAAAAACTGTTTTTT CSSSLRFRSSNEKLFF
TRBD1 NA TRBJ1-1 TRBV5-1 TGCGCCAGCAGCTGGACAGGGGGCGTGAACACTGAAGCTTTCTTT CASSWTGGVNTEAFF
TRBD2 few TRBJ2-3 TRBV5-1 TGCGCCAGCAGCTTGGCGGGTAGCGGGGGAGACACAGATACGCAGTATTTT CASSLAGSGGDTDTQYF
NA NA TRBJ1-3 TRBV30 TGTACCTGGAGTGCCATCCCGGCCCCGGGCTCTGGAAACACCATATATTTT CTWSAIPAPGSGNTIYF
NA few TRBJ2-1 TRBV5-1 TGCGCCAGCAGCCCCCCTGGGAGTGAGCAGTTCTTC CASSPPGSEQFF
TRBD1 once TRBJ1-4 TRBV19 TGTGCCGTCGGGGACAGAACCGAAAAACTGTTTTTT CAVGDRTEKLFF
TRBD1 few TRBJ2-1 TRBV5-8 TGTGCCAGCAGCTTGGGTTGGACAGGCGATGAGCAGTTCTTC CASSLGWTGDEQFF
NA NA TRBJ2-4 TRBV6-6 TGTGCCAGCACTTTAGGCAGGGCGAGGACCAAAAACATTCAGTACTTC CASTLGRARTKNIQYF
NA few TRBJ1-1 TRBV6-1 TGTGCCAGCAACTATTACAACACTGAAGCTTTCTTT CASNYYNTEAFF
TRBD1 NA TRBJ1-1 TRBV18 TGTGCCAGCTCATCGACAGGGGGGCGTGAAGCTTTCTTT CASSSTGGREAFF
TRBD1 NA TRBJ2-2 TRBV6-4 TGTGCCAGTTCCCAGGGGGCCCACGGGGAGCTGTTTTTT CASSQGAHGELFF
NA NA TRBJ2-2 TRBV18 TGTGCCAGCTCACCAAAGCGGTCCGGGGAGCTGTTTTTT CASSPKRSGELFF
TRBD2 NA TRBJ2-7 TRBV25-1 TGTGCCAGCAGTGAATTCAGCGGGGGGCTCTACGAGCAGTACTTC CASSEFSGGLYEQYF
NA NA TRBJ2-7 TRBV5-1 TGCGCCAGCAGCTTGGCAGGGCACGAGCAGTACTTC CASSLAGHEQYF
TRBD1 few TRBJ2-5 TRBV18 TGTGCCAGCTCACCAAGGACAGGCGCGGAAGAGACCCAGTACTTC CASSPRTGAEETQYF
NA few TRBJ2-3 TRBV14 TGTGCCAGCAGCCACTTGAGGGGGAGCGCAGATACGCAGTATTTT CASSHLRGSADTQYF
NA once TRBJ1-5 TRBV25-1 TGTGCCAGCAGTGAATTCAGGGCCGATCAGCCCCAGCATTTT CASSEFRADQPQHF
TRBD1 NA TRBJ1-4 TRBV5-1 TGCGCCAGCAGCTTTGGACGGACAGGGTATCAAGAAAAACTGTTTTTT CASSFGRTGYQEKLFF
NA NA TRBJ1-3 TRBV19 TGTGCCAGTAGCGGAGGACAGCCGAGCTCTGGAAACACCATATATTTT CASSGGQPSSGNTIYF
NA few TRBJ1-2 TRBV19 TGTGCCAGTAGTGATCCGGGCCCAGGGAACTATGGCTACACCTTC CASSDPGPGNYGYTF
NA NA TRBJ2-7 TRBV7-9 TGTGCCAGCACTTCGACAGAAGACTACGAGCAGTACTTC CASTSTEDYEQYF
NA NA TRBJ2-7 TRBV5-1 TGCGCCAGCAGCTTGATTCCCGGGGGCGAGCAGTACTTC CASSLIPGGEQYF
TRBD1 NA TRBJ2-7 TRBV5-8 TGTGCCAGCAGCCGGTACCGGGACAGCACCTACGAGCAGTACTTC CASSRYRDSTYEQYF
NA few TRBJ1-2 TRBV30 TGTGCCTGGAGTACAGGGAATTCTTATAACTATGGCTACACCTTC CAWSTGNSYNYGYTF
TRBD2 few TRBJ2-1 TRBV6-5 TGTGCCAGCAGTAGCGGGGGATTCTCCTACAATGAGCAGTTCTTC CASSSGGFSYNEQFF
NA NA TRBJ2-1 TRBV5-1 TGCGCCAGCAGCTTGACGGGTCCAGTCGGCAATGAGCAGTTCTTC CASSLTGPVGNEQFF
NA NA TRBJ2-7 TRBV7-9 TGTGCCAGCAGCTTAGCGTATGCGGGGAACTACGAGCAGTACTTC CASSLAYAGNYEQYF
TRBD1 NA TRBJ2-1 TRBV6-1 TGTGCCAGCAGTGAATGGCAGGGGGACTACAATGAGCAGTTCTTC CASSEWQGDYNEQFF
TRBD1 NA TRBJ1-6 TRBV11-2 TGTGCCAGCAGCAGGGGGACAGGGGGAGCACCCCTCCACTTT CASSRGTGGAPLHF
NA NA TRBJ2-7 TRBV30 TGTGCCTGGAGTGCCGACAGCTCCTACGAGCAGTACTTC CAWSADSSYEQYF
NA NA TRBJ1-4 TRBV19 TGTGCCAGTAGTAGGGGCCAGGCTAATGAAAAACTGTTTTTT CASSRGQANEKLFF
NA NA TRBJ1-2 TRBV9 TGTGCCAGCAGCCCAGGGGCGGGGGAGCTCTATGGCTACACCTTC CASSPGAGELYGYTF
NA NA TRBJ1-1 TRBV6-1 TGTGCCAGCAGTGAAGCCAGTATAAACGCTGAAGCTTTCTTT CASSEASINAEAFF
NA once TRBJ1-2 TRBV9 TGTGCCAGCAGCGTAGCCGGGTATGGCTACACCTTC CASSVAGYGYTF
TRBD1 NA TRBJ2-7 TRBV5-6 TGTGCCAGCAGCTTGTCTGTTCGACAGGGTAGGAGGCTGTACTTC CASSLSVRQGRRLYF
NA NA TRBJ1-5 TRBV30 TGTGCCTGGAGTTTGTCTTGGCCGCCCAATCAGCCCCAGCATTTT CAWSLSWPPNQPQHF
NA once TRBJ2-5 TRBV7-2 TGTGCCAGCAGCCTACGGACTGCCGGCTGGACCCAGTACTTC CASSLRTAGWTQYF
NA NA TRBJ1-4 TRBV29-1 TGCAGCGCCAAACAGGGTTGGCTTGAAAAACTGTTTTTT CSAKQGWLEKLFF
NA NA TRBJ1-2 TRBV7-2 TGTGCCAGCAGCCCCCAAGACTGGGGCTACACCTTC CASSPQDWGYTF
NA NA TRBJ2-2 TRBV4-2 TGTGCCAGCAGCCACCGCGACAGGACCGGGGAGCTGTTTTTT CASSHRDRTGELFF